This T cell receptor (beta chain) was recovered during a study of blood T cell repertoires in COVID-19. This clone appeared once. From germline, CDR1 is SNHLY and CDR2 FYNNEI. CDR3 length: 17 residues. Trimming at V came to 3 bases and at J to 5 bases, leaving 12 bases not matched to a gene. How the authors handled the data: How many nucleated cells were present was estimated from reference gene primer amplification. Libraries were prepared by immunoSEQ multiplex PCR; TCRdb keeps only in-frame clonotypes and omits some of them. Clone size and V and J calls were adopted from that table, with D and trimming inferred from the DNA. The sample shows 200,000 to 250,000 clones, around nine tenths of them seen only once.

The sequenced material came from PBMCs or T cells enriched from blood (not recorded which). This TCR was recovered from a woman aged 30 to 39 who had been exposed to COVID-19. The chain links TRBV2 to TRBJ2-7; TRBD2 matches at 11 bases. The CDR3 reads CASSDSTSGRSAHEQYF. Written as DNA, the CDR3 is TGTGCCAGCAGTGATTCCACTAGCGGGAGATCAGCCCACGAGCAGTACTTC. The full variable domain, its missing parts supplied by reference TRBV2 and TRBJ2-7, is EPEVTQTPSHQVTQMGQEVILRCVPISNHLYFYWYRQILGQKVEFLVSFYNNEISEKSEIFDDQFSVERPDGSNFTLKIRSTKLEDSAMYFCASSDSTSGRSAHEQYFGPGTRLTVT.